One and the same sample provided the 16 T cell receptor beta chains below, sequenced in a study of T cells after yellow fever vaccination. TCRdb reprocessed the 5' RACE reads via MiXCR and lists one record per CDR3 protein. The sample consists of some 350,000 distinct CDR3 sequences, 6% to 8% of them appearing once. The sequencing here drew on PBMCs, taken 5 days after the yellow fever booster vaccination. The receptors were gathered from a man younger than 40 who received the YFV17D yellow fever vaccine.

The V gene is TRBV29-1, the J gene TRBJ2-3; 8 bases line up with TRBD2. The CDR3 is 14 residues long. In germline, CDR1 is SQVTM, CDR2 ANQGSEA. Germline trimming cut 6 bases from V and 11 bases from J; bases unmatched to any gene: 16. The CDR3, as DNA: TGCAGCGTCCGGCATTCCTCGGGGGGGGGTTTGCAGTATTTT. Residues: CSVRHSSGGGLQYF.

This chain links TRBV10-3 with TRBJ1-2; 7 bases fit TRBD1. The germline CDR1 and CDR2 sequences are ENHRY and SYGVKD. With 4 bases clipped from V and 8 bases from J, the junction kept 7 bases outside the gene matches. The CDR3 is made up of 13 amino acids. The DNA of the CDR3 is TGTGCCATCAGTGGCGAGGGGGCAAGGGGCTACACCTTC. It encodes CAISGEGARGYTF.

About this clonotype: This may be a read error: a much more frequent sequence differs by one nucleotide. The rearrangement joins TRBV20-1 to TRBJ2-5; 9 nucleotides agree with TRBD2. This CDR3 spans 15 amino acids. Germline V gives CDR1 DFQATT, CDR2 SNEGSKA (reference sequence). The CDR3 coding sequence is TGCAGTGGTAGATCCAGCGGGAGGCCACAAGAGACCCAGTACTTC. It translates to CSGRSSGRPQETQYF.

The chain employs TRBV5-4 and TRBJ2-1; D is unresolved. V lost 4 bases, J lost 2 bases, and 16 bases lay in between. The CDR3 is made up of 16 amino acids. Germline CDR1 SGHNT, CDR2 YYREEE (reference sequence). CDR3 protein: CASSDGNPGPYNEQFF. The CDR3 bases are TGTGCCAGCAGCGATGGGAACCCGGGTCCCTACAATGAGCAGTTCTTC.

In its sample, this clonotype was seen many times. The gene calls are TRBV7-2 and TRBJ2-3; maybe TRBD1 (5 bases). V lost 5 bases, J lost 1 base, and 10 bases lay in between. The CDR3 consists of 14 residues. Looked up from germline, CDR1 is SGHTA and CDR2 is FQGNSA. CDR3 protein: CASSLVGGTDTQYF. The CDR3 DNA reads as TGTGCCAGCAGCCTCGTAGGGGGCACAGATACGCAGTATTTT.

The sample holds a few counts of this clonotype. The gene calls are TRBV4-3 and TRBJ1-3, with a possible D match to TRBD1 (5 bases). Germline values: CDR1 LGHNA, CDR2 YSLEER. V gave up 4 bases and J gave up 8 bases, with 15 bases separating them. The CDR3 covers 14 residues. The CDR3 nucleotides are TGCGCCAGCAGCCCCACTTTGGGGGGTGACACCATATATTTT. Its translation is CASSPTLGGDTIYF.

The CDR3 sequence: CATRTGIGYNEQFF. The CDR3 region has the DNA TGTGCCACCAGGACAGGGATCGGCTACAATGAGCAGTTCTTC. The V gene is TRBV6-1, the J gene TRBJ2-1, with TRBD1 matching 8 bases. CDR1 is MNHNS, CDR2 SASEGT, per germline. CDR3 length equals 14 residues. V was pared by 10 bases and J by 3 bases, with 8 bases of the junction left unmatched.

In this sample, this clonotype turned up a few times. The CDR3 loop is CSARGESGRAYEQYF. CDR3 DNA sequence: TGCAGTGCTCGAGGAGAAAGCGGGAGAGCATACGAGCAGTACTTC. The chain recombines TRBV20-1 with TRBJ2-7, with TRBD2 matching 8 bases. With 5 bases clipped from V and 4 bases from J, the junction kept 13 bases outside the gene matches. CDR1 and CDR2 from the germline V gene are DFQATT and SNEGSKA (reference sequence). The CDR3 contains 15 residues.

This clonotype occurred a few times. This chain links TRBV29-1 with TRBJ2-6, with 7 bases aligning to TRBD1. Germline loops: CDR1 SQVTM, CDR2 ANQGSEA. Trimming cost V 6 bases and J 4 bases; bases outside gene matches: 6. The CDR3 consists of 14 residues. CDR3 coding DNA: TGCAGCGTATCAGGGGGAGCAGGGGCCAACGTCCTGACTTTC. It encodes CSVSGGAGANVLTF.

The chain couples TRBV7-8 to TRBJ2-1; D not resolved. The CDR3 sequence is 11 residues long. Between the trimmed V and J ends, which lost 5 bases and 7 bases, there was a span of 6 bases. Germline CDR1 and CDR2: SGHVS and FQNEAQ. CDR3 sequence: CASSAQNEQFF. In DNA, the CDR3 is TGTGCCAGCAGCGCCCAAAATGAGCAGTTCTTC.

This clonotype was counted only a few times. The chain uses TRBV18 and TRBJ2-3; TRBD2 might be the D (6 bases). Germline-derived CDR1 and CDR2 are KGHSH and LQKENI. The CDR3 loop spans 14 amino acids. The V end lost 5 bases, the J end lost 3 bases, and 12 bases lay between the germline ends. CDR3 coding DNA: TGTGCCAGCTCATGGAGGGGAGCGACAGATACGCAGTATTTT. It is translated as CASSWRGATDTQYF.

This clonotype was seen repeatedly, ten times or more. V gene TRBV28 combines with J gene TRBJ2-2; possibly TRBD2 for D (7 bases). Germline CDR1 is MDHEN and CDR2 is SYDVKM. CDR3 length: 16 residues. The V gene lost 6 bases and the J gene lost 3 bases, with 17 bases spanning the gap. CDR3: CASSPVGGTYTGELFF. CDR3 DNA sequence: TGTGCCAGCAGCCCCGTCGGGGGGACATACACCGGGGAGCTGTTTTTT.

This clonotype has ten or more counts. V and J are TRBV11-2 and TRBJ2-3; no definite D call. With 3 bases removed from V and 1 base from J, the gap between germline ends came to 8 bases. The length of the CDR3 is 14 residues. Germline V gene sequence: CDR1 SGHAT, CDR2 FQNNGV. The CDR3 sequence is CASSLVLGTDTQYF. As DNA, the CDR3 is TGTGCCAGCAGCTTGGTGTTGGGCACAGATACGCAGTATTTT.

There are a few counts of this clonotype. The chain is built from TRBV7-9 and TRBJ2-3, with D uncertain. CDR1 SEHNR and CDR2 FQNEAQ come from the germline V gene (reference sequence). The ends were cut back, 3 bases at V and 2 bases at J, with 12 bases in the middle. This CDR3 spans 15 amino acids. The chain's CDR3 is CASSFPLGNTDTQYF. The DNA of the CDR3 is TGTGCCAGCAGCTTCCCTCTGGGGAACACAGATACGCAGTATTTT.

This clonotype was counted only a few times. The chain combines TRBV12-3 or TRBV12-4 with TRBJ1-5, with 7 bases that match TRBD1. J was trimmed by 2 bases and V by 6 bases; bases with no gene match: 4. The CDR3 has 14 residues. In DNA, the CDR3 is TGTGCCAGCAGCAACACAGGGGGCAATCAGCCCCAGCATTTT. Translated: CASSNTGGNQPQHF.

The V call is TRBV10-3, the J call TRBJ2-1, with 9 positions matching TRBD2. Unmatched junction bases numbered 6, after V lost 2 bases and J lost 1 base. The CDR3 covers 17 residues. The germline CDR1 and CDR2 sequences are ENHRY and SYGVKD. The CDR3 nucleotides are TGTGCCATCAGTGAGGACCTAGCGGGGAGTTCCTACAATGAGCAGTTCTTC. Translation gives CAISEDLAGSSYNEQFF.